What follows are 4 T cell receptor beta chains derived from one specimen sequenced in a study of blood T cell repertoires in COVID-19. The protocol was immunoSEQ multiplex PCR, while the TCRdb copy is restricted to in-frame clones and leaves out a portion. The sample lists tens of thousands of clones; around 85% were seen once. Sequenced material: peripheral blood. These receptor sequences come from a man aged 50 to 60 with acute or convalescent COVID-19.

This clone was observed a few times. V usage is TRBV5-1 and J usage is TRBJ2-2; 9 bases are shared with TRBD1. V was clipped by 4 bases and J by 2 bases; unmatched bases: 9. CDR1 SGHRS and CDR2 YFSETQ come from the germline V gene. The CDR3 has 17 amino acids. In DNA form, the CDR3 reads TGCGCCAGCAGCATCGGGACAGGGATACTAAACACCGGGGAGCTGTTTTTT. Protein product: CASSIGTGILNTGELFF.

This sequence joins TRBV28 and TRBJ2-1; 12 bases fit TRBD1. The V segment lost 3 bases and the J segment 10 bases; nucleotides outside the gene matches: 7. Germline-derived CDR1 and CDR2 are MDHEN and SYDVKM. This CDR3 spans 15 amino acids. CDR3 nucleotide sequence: TGTGCCAGCAGTTTGCCGGGACAGGGGGCGGAAGAGCAGTTCTTC. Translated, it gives CASSLPGQGAEEQFF.

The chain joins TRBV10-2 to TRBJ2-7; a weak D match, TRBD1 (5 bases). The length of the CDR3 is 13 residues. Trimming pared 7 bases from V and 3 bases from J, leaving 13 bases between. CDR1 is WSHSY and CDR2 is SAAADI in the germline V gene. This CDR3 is CASTLGEIYEQYF. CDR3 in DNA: TGCGCCAGCACATTAGGGGAAATCTACGAGCAGTACTTC.

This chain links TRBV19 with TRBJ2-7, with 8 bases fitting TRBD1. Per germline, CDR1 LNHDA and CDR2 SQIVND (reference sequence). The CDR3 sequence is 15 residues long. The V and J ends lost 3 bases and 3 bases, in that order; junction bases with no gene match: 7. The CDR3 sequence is CASSMGTGAFYEQYF. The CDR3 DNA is TGTGCCAGTAGTATGGGGACAGGCGCCTTCTACGAGCAGTACTTC.